This TCR beta chain was observed in a study of early T cells in non-severe SARS-CoV-2 infection. Germline values: CDR1 MNHNS, CDR2 SASEGT. Germline trimming cut 2 bases from V and 0 bases from J; bases unmatched to any gene: 5. The CDR3 runs 18 residues. Molecules of cDNA were individually given unique molecular identifiers that were attached to them. TCRdb redid the calling of the 5' RACE reads with MiXCR, one entry per CDR3 protein. The sample carries 63,000 or so distinct CDR3 sequences, roughly 12% recorded once. The receptor's source is an adult who was a healthcare worker with PCR-confirmed SARS-CoV-2 infection or an uninfected control (not recorded which). The rearrangement joins TRBV6-1 to TRBJ1-5, with 12 bases identical to TRBD1. Material for sequencing was whole blood. The CDR3 DNA is TGTGCCAGCAGTGAACCGGGACAGGGGGCTCTTAGCAATCAGCCCCAGCATTTT. It is translated as CASSEPGQGALSNQPQHF.